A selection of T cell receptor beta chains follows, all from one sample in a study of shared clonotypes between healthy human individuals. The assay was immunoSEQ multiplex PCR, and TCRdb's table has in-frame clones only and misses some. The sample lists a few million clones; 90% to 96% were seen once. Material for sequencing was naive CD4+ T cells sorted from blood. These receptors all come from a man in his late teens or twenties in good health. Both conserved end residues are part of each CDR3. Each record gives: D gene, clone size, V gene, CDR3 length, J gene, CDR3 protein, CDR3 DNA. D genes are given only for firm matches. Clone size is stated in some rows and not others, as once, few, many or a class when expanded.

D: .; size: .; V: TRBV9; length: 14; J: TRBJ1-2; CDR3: CASSVDSANYGYTF; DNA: TGTGCCAGCAGCGTAGATTCGGCTAACTATGGCTACACCTTC
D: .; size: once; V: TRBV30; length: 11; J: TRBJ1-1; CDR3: CAWSLAAEAFF; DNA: TGTGCCTGGAGTTTGGCGGCTGAAGCTTTCTTT
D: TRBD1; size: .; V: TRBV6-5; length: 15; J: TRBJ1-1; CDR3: CASRAGTGYRAEAFF; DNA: TGTGCCAGCAGGGCCGGGACAGGGTATCGGGCTGAAGCTTTCTTT
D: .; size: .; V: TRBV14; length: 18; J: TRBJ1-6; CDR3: CASSHLKWPPPENSPLHF; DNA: TGTGCCAGCAGCCATCTGAAGTGGCCCCCTCCGGAAAATTCACCCCTCCACTTT
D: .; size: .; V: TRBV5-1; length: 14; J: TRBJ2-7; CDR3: CASSWDERTYEQYF; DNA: TGCGCCAGCAGCTGGGACGAGCGCACCTACGAGCAGTACTTC
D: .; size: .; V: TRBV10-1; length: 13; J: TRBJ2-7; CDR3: CASSESEGQGRYF; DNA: TGCGCCAGCAGTGAGTCTGAGGGACAAGGTCGGTACTTC
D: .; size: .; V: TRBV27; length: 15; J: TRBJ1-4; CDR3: CASSLEGVSNEKLFF; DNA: TGTGCCAGCAGTTTAGAGGGGGTCTCTAATGAAAAACTGTTTTTT
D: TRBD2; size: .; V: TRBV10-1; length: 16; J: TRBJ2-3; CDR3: CASSESRSGRTDTQYF; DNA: TGCGCCAGCAGTGAGTCCCGTAGCGGGCGCACAGATACGCAGTATTTT
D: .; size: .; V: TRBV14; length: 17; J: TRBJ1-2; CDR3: CASSQRWDERRRCGYTF; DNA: TGTGCCAGCAGCCAAAGGTGGGACGAACGACGTCGATGTGGCTACACCTTC
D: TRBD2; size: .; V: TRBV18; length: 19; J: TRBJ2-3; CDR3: CASSLAANSGGTSTDTQYF; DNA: TGTGCCAGCTCCCTCGCGGCAAACAGCGGGGGTACTAGCACAGATACGCAGTATTTT
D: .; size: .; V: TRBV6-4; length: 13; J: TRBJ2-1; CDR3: CASSDSLRGEQFF; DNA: TGTGCCAGCAGTGACTCCCTACGGGGGGAGCAGTTCTTC
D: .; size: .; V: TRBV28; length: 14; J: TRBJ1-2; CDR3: CASRAPGTSYGYTF; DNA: TGTGCCAGCAGAGCCCCCGGGACATCGTATGGCTACACCTTC
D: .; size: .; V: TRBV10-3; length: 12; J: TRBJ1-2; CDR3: CAISELGEGYTF; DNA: TGTGCCATCAGTGAGCTGGGGGAAGGCTACACCTTC
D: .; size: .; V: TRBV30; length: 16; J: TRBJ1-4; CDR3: CAWSPRPTTTNEKLFF; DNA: TGTGCCTGGAGCCCACGGCCCACCACAACTAATGAAAAACTGTTTTTT
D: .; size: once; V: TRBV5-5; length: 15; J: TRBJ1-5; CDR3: CASSFGVGAFQPQHF; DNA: TGTGCCAGCAGCTTTGGGGTCGGGGCCTTTCAGCCCCAGCATTTT
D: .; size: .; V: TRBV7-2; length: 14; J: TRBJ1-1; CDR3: CASSQGLGNTEAFF; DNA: TGTGCCAGCTCCCAAGGGCTGGGAAACACTGAAGCTTTCTTT
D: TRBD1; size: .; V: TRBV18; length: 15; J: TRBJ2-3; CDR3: CASSPLTGLTDTQYF; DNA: TGTGCCAGCTCACCGTTGACAGGGTTAACAGATACGCAGTATTTT
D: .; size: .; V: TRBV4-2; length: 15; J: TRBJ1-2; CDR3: CASSQAQGQNYRYTF; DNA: TGTGCCAGCAGCCAAGCTCAGGGACAAAACTATCGCTACACCTTC
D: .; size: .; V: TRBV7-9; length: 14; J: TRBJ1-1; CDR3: CASSSGGLGTEAFF; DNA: TGTGCCAGCAGTTCCGGGGGATTAGGCACTGAAGCTTTCTTT
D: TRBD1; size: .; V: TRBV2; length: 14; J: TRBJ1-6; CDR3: CASSPGTGYSPLHF; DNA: TGTGCCAGCAGTCCGGGGACAGGGTATTCACCCCTCCACTTT
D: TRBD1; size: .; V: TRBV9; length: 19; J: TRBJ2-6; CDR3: CASSTLRTGGISGANVLTF; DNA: TGTGCCAGCAGCACCCTTCGGACAGGGGGTATCTCTGGGGCCAACGTCCTGACTTTC
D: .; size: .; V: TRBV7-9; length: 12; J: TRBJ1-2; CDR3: CASSLRPPGYTF; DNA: TGTGCCAGCAGCTTAAGGCCCCCTGGCTACACCTTC
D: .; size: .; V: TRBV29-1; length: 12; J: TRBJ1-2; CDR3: CSVLKDNYGYTF; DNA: TGCAGCGTCCTCAAAGATAACTATGGCTACACCTTC
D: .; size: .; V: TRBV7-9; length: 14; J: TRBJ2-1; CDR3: CASSQTGGRNEQFF; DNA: TGTGCCAGCAGCCAGACCGGGGGTCGGAATGAGCAGTTCTTC
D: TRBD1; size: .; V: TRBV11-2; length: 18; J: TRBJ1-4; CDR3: CASSLSGTGFWTNEKLFF; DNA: TGTGCCAGCAGCTTATCTGGGACAGGGTTTTGGACTAATGAAAAACTGTTTTTT
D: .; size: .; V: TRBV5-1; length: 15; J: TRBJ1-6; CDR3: CASSLAWQGNSPLHF; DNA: TGCGCCAGCAGCTTGGCCTGGCAGGGAAATTCACCCCTCCACTTT
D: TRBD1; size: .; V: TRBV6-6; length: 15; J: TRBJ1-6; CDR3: CASKTLGTGRTPLHF; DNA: TGTGCCAGCAAAACCCTCGGGACAGGGAGGACACCCCTCCACTTT
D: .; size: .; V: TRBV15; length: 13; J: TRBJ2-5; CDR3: CATSRDQDETQYF; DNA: TGTGCCACCAGCAGAGACCAGGACGAGACCCAGTACTTC
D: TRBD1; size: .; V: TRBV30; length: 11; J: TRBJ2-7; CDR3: CAWSKQGEEYF; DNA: TGTGCCTGGAGTAAACAGGGGGAGGAGTACTTC
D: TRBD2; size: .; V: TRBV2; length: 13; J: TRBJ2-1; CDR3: CASSEDPAGAQFF; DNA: TGTGCCAGCAGTGAAGACCCAGCGGGAGCCCAGTTCTTC
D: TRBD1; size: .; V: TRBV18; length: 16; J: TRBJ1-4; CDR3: CASSPRGGEANEKLFF; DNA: TGTGCCAGCTCACCTCGAGGGGGCGAGGCTAATGAAAAACTGTTTTTT
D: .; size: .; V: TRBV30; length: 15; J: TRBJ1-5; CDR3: CAWSPTSNSNQPQHF; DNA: TGTGCCTGGAGTCCGACGTCAAATAGCAATCAGCCCCAGCATTTT
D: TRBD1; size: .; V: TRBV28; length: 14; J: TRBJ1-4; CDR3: CASRPGTALGKLFF; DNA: TGTGCCAGCAGACCCGGGACAGCTCTCGGAAAACTGTTTTTT
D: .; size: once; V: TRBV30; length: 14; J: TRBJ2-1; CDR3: CAWSLGVGSNEQFF; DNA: TGTGCCTGGAGTTTGGGAGTTGGGTCTAATGAGCAGTTCTTC
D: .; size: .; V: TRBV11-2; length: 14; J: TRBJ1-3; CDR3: CASSLVYSGNTIYF; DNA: TGTGCCAGCAGCTTAGTCTACTCTGGAAACACCATATATTTT
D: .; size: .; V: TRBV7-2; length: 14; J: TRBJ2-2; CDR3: CASSLGVNTGELFF; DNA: TGTGCCAGCAGCTTAGGCGTGAACACCGGGGAGCTGTTTTTT
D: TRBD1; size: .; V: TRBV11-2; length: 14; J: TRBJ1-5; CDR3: CASSQTTGGQPQHF; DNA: TGTGCCAGCAGCCAGACCACAGGGGGTCAGCCCCAGCATTTT
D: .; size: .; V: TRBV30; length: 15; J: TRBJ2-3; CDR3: CAWSRRQALTDTQYF; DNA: TGTGCCTGGAGTAGGAGGCAGGCGCTCACAGATACGCAGTATTTT
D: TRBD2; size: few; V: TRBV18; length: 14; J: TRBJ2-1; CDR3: CASSLAGGYNEQFF; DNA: TGTGCCAGCTCATTAGCGGGAGGCTACAATGAGCAGTTCTTC
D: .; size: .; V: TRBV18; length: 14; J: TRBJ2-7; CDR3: CASSLRPGANEQYF; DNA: TGTGCCAGCTCCCTTCGTCCGGGGGCAAACGAGCAGTACTTC
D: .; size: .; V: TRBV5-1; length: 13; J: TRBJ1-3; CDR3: CASRVDSGNTIYF; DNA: TGCGCCAGCAGAGTGGACTCTGGAAACACCATATATTTT
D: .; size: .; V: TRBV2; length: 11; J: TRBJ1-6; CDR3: CASSEGSPLHF; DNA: TGTGCCAGCAGTGAAGGATCACCCCTCCACTTT
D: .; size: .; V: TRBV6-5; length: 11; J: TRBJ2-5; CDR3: CATQGKETQYF; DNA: TGTGCCACACAGGGAAAAGAGACCCAGTACTTC